Below, 25 T cell receptor beta chains from the same sample are listed, as sequenced in a study of T cells after yellow fever vaccination. A single record per CDR3 protein comes from TCRdb applying MiXCR to the 5' RACE reads. Here the sample spans 620,000 or so distinct CDR3 sequences, 9% to 15% being singletons. The sample consisted of PBMCs, taken on the day of the yellow fever booster vaccination. The receptors derive from a man aged 30 to 39 who received the YFV17D yellow fever vaccine.

This clonotype was seen a handful of times. The genes are TRBV4-3 and TRBJ2-3; D may correspond to TRBD1 or TRBD2 (6 bases each). Between the trimmed V and J ends, which lost 0 bases and 1 base, there was a span of 14 bases. The CDR3 spans 17 residues. Looked up from germline, CDR1 is LGHNA and CDR2 is YSLEER. The CDR3 is CASSQDQIGGGTDTQYF. The DNA of the CDR3 is TGCGCCAGCAGCCAAGATCAAATCGGGGGCGGCACAGATACGCAGTATTTT.

The V call is TRBV27, the J call TRBJ1-2; no reliable D call. Trimming left V 6 bases short and J 1 base short, with 15 bases between. This CDR3 region has 15 residues. Germline CDR1 MNHEY, CDR2 SMNVEV (reference sequence). The DNA of the CDR3 is TGTGCCAGCAGACTAAGCCTTGGAAGTAACTATGGCTACACCTTC. Translated, it gives CASRLSLGSNYGYTF.

This clonotype appeared a few times. The chain is built from TRBV10-3 and TRBJ2-3; TRBD2 matches at 8 bases. Germline V lookup: CDR1 ENHRY, CDR2 SYGVKD. The CDR3 runs 18 residues. Unmatched junction bases numbered 10, after V lost 0 bases and J lost 2 bases. In DNA, the CDR3 is TGTGCCATCAGTGAGTCGGCGGTAGCGGGAAGCCCCACAGATACGCAGTATTTT. As protein: CAISESAVAGSPTDTQYF.

V is TRBV24-1 and J is TRBJ2-7; 7 bases align to TRBD2. This CDR3 is 14 amino acids long. CDR1 KGHDR and CDR2 SFDVKD come from the germline V gene. V trimming: 3 bases; J trimming: 3 bases; junction bases outside the gene matches: 4. Written as DNA, the CDR3 is TGTGCCACCAGTGATGGAAGCGGGATCTACGAGCAGTACTTC. As protein: CATSDGSGIYEQYF.

This clonotype was counted only a few times. V gene TRBV6-5 combines with J gene TRBJ2-4; D remains unclear. The CDR3 contains 13 residues. V dropped 0 bases and J dropped 6 bases, with 6 bases sitting between them. Germline V gene data show CDR1 as MNHEY and CDR2 as SVGAGI. The CDR3 coding sequence is TGTGCCAGCAGTTACTCTCATGGAAACATTCAGTACTTC. Translated, it gives CASSYSHGNIQYF.

This clonotype was counted a few times. J is TRBJ2-1 and V is TRBV20-1, with a weak D call TRBD1 (6 bases). The germline gives CDR1 DFQATT, CDR2 SNEGSKA (reference sequence). V was shortened by 4 bases and J by 3 bases, with 16 bases between the two germline ends. The CDR3 is 15 amino acids. The CDR3 here is CSAMIPGHNYNEQFF. CDR3 nucleotides: TGCAGTGCTATGATCCCGGGACACAACTACAATGAGCAGTTCTTC.

The rearrangement links TRBV27 to TRBJ1-1; 7 bases match TRBD1. With V trimmed by 4 bases and J by 5 bases, 4 bases remained unmatched. The germline V gene has CDR1 MNHEY and CDR2 SMNVEV (reference sequence). The CDR3 sequence is 13 residues long. The CDR3 nucleotides read TGTGCCAGCAGTTCAGGGGGGTATACTGAAGCTTTCTTT. Protein: CASSSGGYTEAFF.

Details on this clonotype: Its ends do not fully match the called genes, so a read error is possible. Here the CDR3 reads CACSLDLGSAVDEQFF. The CDR3 DNA sequence: TGCGCCTGCAGCTTGGACCTAGGGTCTGCGGTCGATGAGCAGTTCTTC. This chain joins TRBV5-1 and TRBJ2-1; no clear D. The CDR3 totals 16 residues. Germline assignment: CDR1 SGHRS and CDR2 YFSETQ.

The table lists this clonotype with a few counts. The gene calls are TRBV7-2 and TRBJ2-1; D not resolved. The CDR3 contains 15 residues. Looked up from germline, CDR1 is SGHTA and CDR2 is FQGNSA. V shed 0 bases and J shed 9 bases, with 15 bases lying between them. CDR3 nucleotides: TGTGCCAGCAGCTTAGCGCCCGGACCGGGCGCTGAGCAGTTCTTC. Amino acid sequence: CASSLAPGPGAEQFF. Combining the CDR3 with reference TRBV7-2 and TRBJ2-1 gives the whole variable domain GAGVSQSPSNKVTEKGKDVELRCDPISGHTALYWYRQSLGQGLEFLIYFQGNSAPDKSGLPSDRFSAERTGGSVSTLTIQRTQQEDSAVYLCASSLAPGPGAEQFFGPGTRLTVL.

This clonotype came up many times. CDR3 sequence (DNA): TGTGCCAGCAGTTATACTCGGACCGGGGAGCTGTTTTTT. This sequence encodes CASSYTRTGELFF. The chain employs TRBV6-2 or TRBV6-3 and TRBJ2-2; no definite D call. Between the trimmed V and J ends, which lost 3 bases and 5 bases, there was a span of 7 bases. CDR1 MNHEY and CDR2 SVGEGT come from the germline V gene. This CDR3 is 13 amino acids long.

This clonotype was detected a few times. The CDR3: CASSLPALAANDNTDTQYF. The CDR3 DNA reads as TGCGCCAGCAGCCTACCTGCGCTAGCGGCAAACGACAACACAGATACGCAGTATTTT. The chain links TRBV5-1 to TRBJ2-3; 7 positions agree with TRBD2. Trimming removed 4 bases from V and 2 bases from J; junction bases left unmatched: 19. CDR3 length equals 19 residues. Germline lookup yields CDR1 SGHRS and CDR2 YFSETQ.

This clonotype was recorded many times. The rearrangement joins TRBV5-1 to TRBJ1-1, with D unresolved. Germline V gives CDR1 SGHRS, CDR2 YFSETQ. Deletions cut 0 bases from V and 2 bases from J, with 11 bases between. This CDR3 spans 15 amino acids. The CDR3 sequence is CASSLVIQSNTEAFF. The CDR3 nucleotides read TGCGCCAGCAGCTTGGTTATACAGTCCAACACTGAAGCTTTCTTT.

This clonotype was counted only a few times. This rearrangement joins TRBV5-4 to TRBJ2-2; D gene ambiguous. This CDR3 region has 16 residues. Germline lookup yields CDR1 SGHNT and CDR2 YYREEE (reference sequence). V lost 0 bases and J lost 4, with 13 bases in between. The CDR3 DNA reads TGTGCCAGCAGCTTGGAAGTGGGCTCCCTCACCGGGGAGCTGTTTTTT. Translating gives CASSLEVGSLTGELFF. Using reference TRBV5-4 and TRBJ2-2 for the parts outside the CDR3, the full variable domain is ETGVTQSPTHLIKTRGQQVTLRCSSQSGHNTVSWYQQALGQGPQFIFQYYREEENGRGNFPPRFSGLQFPNYSSELNVNALELDDSALYLCASSLEVGSLTGELFFGEGSRLTVL.

This clonotype was seen a handful of times. J is TRBJ2-2 and V is TRBV29-1; 8 nucleotides agree with TRBD2. Germline V gives CDR1 SQVTM, CDR2 ANQGSEA. After removal of 3 bases from V and 6 bases from J, the junction contained 3 bases not matched to a gene. The CDR3 is made up of 13 amino acids. CDR3 residues: CSVDTAGAGELFF. CDR3 sequence (DNA): TGCAGCGTTGACACAGCGGGGGCCGGGGAGCTGTTTTTT.

This clonotype was seen more than once but under ten times. The gene calls are TRBV6-2 or TRBV6-3 and TRBJ2-7; tentative D call: TRBD2 (5 bases). This CDR3 is 16 amino acids long. Germline values: CDR1 MNHEY, CDR2 SVGEGT. Trimming shortened V by 2 bases and J by 1 base, and 15 bases separated the two germline ends. The CDR3 DNA sequence: TGTGCCAGCAGTTACCGGCCGAGACGGACTTCCTACGAGCAGTACTTC. This encodes CASSYRPRRTSYEQYF.

The J gene is TRBJ2-7, the V gene TRBV6-5, with a possible D match to TRBD2 (5 bases). Germline V gene sequence: CDR1 MNHEY, CDR2 SVGAGI. Trimming took off 0 bases at V and 4 bases at J, with 13 bases between the two ends. This CDR3 is built from 15 residues. DNA of the CDR3: TGTGCCAGCAGTTACTCGAAGTTTCGGGGTTACGAGCAGTACTTC. It yields the protein CASSYSKFRGYEQYF.

This clonotype was counted between two and nine times. The chain employs TRBV4-2 and TRBJ2-5; D possibly uses TRBD1 or TRBD2 (6 bases each). V lost 3 bases, J lost 5 bases, and 19 bases lay in between. Germline lookup yields CDR1 LGHNA and CDR2 YNFKEQ. The CDR3 runs 16 residues. In DNA form, the CDR3 reads TGTGCCAGCAGCCAGGCCCGAGGGGGGAAAGGGGAGACCCAGTACTTC. Protein sequence: CASSQARGGKGETQYF.

This clonotype was counted only a few times. The V gene is TRBV20-1, the J gene TRBJ2-7; perhaps TRBD2 as D (5 bases). Germline lookup yields CDR1 DFQATT and CDR2 SNEGSKA (reference sequence). The CDR3 loop spans 13 amino acids. V lost 8 bases and J 2 bases, leaving 16 bases between the germline ends. The DNA for the CDR3 is TGCAGTACAGCGGTGCCTACTACCTACGAGCAGTACTTC. Amino acid sequence: CSTAVPTTYEQYF.

The chain employs TRBV6-5 and TRBJ2-2; D may be TRBD2 (7 bases). The V gene lost 0 bases and the J gene lost 7 bases, with 18 bases spanning the gap. Germline assignment: CDR1 MNHEY and CDR2 SVGAGI. CDR3 length equals 17 residues. CDR3 amino acids: CASSYSTGLGGGGELFF. The CDR3 bases are TGTGCCAGCAGTTACTCGACTGGACTAGGGGGAGGCGGGGAGCTGTTTTTT.

This clonotype turned up a few times. The J gene is TRBJ2-1, the V gene TRBV5-1; tentative D call: TRBD1 (6 bases). Per the germline V gene, CDR1 is SGHRS and CDR2 is YFSETQ. V shed 1 base and J shed 3 bases, with 11 bases lying between them. This CDR3 comprises 15 residues. As DNA, the CDR3 is TGCGCCAGCAGCTTGTCAGGGGCTGACTACAATGAGCAGTTCTTC. Protein product: CASSLSGADYNEQFF.

This clonotype was seen only a few times. The chain has TRBV2 and TRBJ2-4; D is uncertain. V was pared by 2 bases and J by 6 bases, with 2 bases between. The germline gives CDR1 SNHLY, CDR2 FYNNEI. The CDR3 length is 11 residues. This CDR3 reads CASSELNIQYF. The CDR3 bases are TGTGCCAGCAGTGAACTAAACATTCAGTACTTC.

The J gene is TRBJ2-1, the V gene TRBV25-1; 7 nucleotides line up with TRBD2. In germline, CDR1 is MGHDK, CDR2 SYGVNS. With 5 bases clipped from V and 7 bases from J, the junction kept 11 bases outside the gene matches. CDR3 length equals 15 residues. This CDR3 is CASSFPAGAKNEQFF. The CDR3 bases are TGTGCCAGCAGTTTCCCCGCGGGAGCAAAGAATGAGCAGTTCTTC.

V usage is TRBV11-2 and J usage is TRBJ2-3; 11 nucleotides match TRBD2. Looked up from germline, CDR1 is SGHAT and CDR2 is FQNNGV. This CDR3 region has 18 residues. V shed 1 base and J 3 bases; nucleotides not matched to a gene: 9. CDR3 protein: CASSLVYPPSGRTDTQYF. The CDR3 DNA follows: TGTGCCAGCAGCTTAGTTTACCCCCCTAGCGGGAGGACAGATACGCAGTATTTT.

V is TRBV20-1 and J is TRBJ2-1; 7 nucleotides line up with TRBD2. Unmatched junction bases numbered 10, after V lost 6 bases and J lost 5 bases. There are 14 residues in the CDR3. From germline, CDR1 is DFQATT and CDR2 SNEGSKA (reference sequence). The CDR3 nucleotides are TGCAGTGCGGCCCGTACTAGCGTCAACAATGAGCAGTTCTTC. Amino acids: CSAARTSVNNEQFF.

This clonotype appeared a few times. The chain combines TRBV28 with TRBJ2-1; TRBD2 matches at 8 bases. There are 13 residues in the CDR3. The V segment lost 7 bases and the J segment 3 bases; nucleotides outside the gene matches: 2. From germline, CDR1 is MDHEN and CDR2 SYDVKM. As DNA, the CDR3 is TGTGCCAGCATGAGCGGGAGCTACAATGAGCAGTTCTTC. It encodes CASMSGSYNEQFF.